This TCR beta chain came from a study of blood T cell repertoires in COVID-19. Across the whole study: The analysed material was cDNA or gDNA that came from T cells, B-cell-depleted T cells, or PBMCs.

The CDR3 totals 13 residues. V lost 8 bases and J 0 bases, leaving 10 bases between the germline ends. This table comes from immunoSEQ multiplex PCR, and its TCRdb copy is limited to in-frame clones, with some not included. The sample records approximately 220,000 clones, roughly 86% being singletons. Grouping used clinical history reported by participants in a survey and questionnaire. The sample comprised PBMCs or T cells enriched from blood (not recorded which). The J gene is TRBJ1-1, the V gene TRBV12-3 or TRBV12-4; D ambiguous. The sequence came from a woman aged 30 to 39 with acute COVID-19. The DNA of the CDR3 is TGTGCCAGCGGGAGGCTGATGAACACTGAAGCTTTCTTT. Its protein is CASGRLMNTEAFF.